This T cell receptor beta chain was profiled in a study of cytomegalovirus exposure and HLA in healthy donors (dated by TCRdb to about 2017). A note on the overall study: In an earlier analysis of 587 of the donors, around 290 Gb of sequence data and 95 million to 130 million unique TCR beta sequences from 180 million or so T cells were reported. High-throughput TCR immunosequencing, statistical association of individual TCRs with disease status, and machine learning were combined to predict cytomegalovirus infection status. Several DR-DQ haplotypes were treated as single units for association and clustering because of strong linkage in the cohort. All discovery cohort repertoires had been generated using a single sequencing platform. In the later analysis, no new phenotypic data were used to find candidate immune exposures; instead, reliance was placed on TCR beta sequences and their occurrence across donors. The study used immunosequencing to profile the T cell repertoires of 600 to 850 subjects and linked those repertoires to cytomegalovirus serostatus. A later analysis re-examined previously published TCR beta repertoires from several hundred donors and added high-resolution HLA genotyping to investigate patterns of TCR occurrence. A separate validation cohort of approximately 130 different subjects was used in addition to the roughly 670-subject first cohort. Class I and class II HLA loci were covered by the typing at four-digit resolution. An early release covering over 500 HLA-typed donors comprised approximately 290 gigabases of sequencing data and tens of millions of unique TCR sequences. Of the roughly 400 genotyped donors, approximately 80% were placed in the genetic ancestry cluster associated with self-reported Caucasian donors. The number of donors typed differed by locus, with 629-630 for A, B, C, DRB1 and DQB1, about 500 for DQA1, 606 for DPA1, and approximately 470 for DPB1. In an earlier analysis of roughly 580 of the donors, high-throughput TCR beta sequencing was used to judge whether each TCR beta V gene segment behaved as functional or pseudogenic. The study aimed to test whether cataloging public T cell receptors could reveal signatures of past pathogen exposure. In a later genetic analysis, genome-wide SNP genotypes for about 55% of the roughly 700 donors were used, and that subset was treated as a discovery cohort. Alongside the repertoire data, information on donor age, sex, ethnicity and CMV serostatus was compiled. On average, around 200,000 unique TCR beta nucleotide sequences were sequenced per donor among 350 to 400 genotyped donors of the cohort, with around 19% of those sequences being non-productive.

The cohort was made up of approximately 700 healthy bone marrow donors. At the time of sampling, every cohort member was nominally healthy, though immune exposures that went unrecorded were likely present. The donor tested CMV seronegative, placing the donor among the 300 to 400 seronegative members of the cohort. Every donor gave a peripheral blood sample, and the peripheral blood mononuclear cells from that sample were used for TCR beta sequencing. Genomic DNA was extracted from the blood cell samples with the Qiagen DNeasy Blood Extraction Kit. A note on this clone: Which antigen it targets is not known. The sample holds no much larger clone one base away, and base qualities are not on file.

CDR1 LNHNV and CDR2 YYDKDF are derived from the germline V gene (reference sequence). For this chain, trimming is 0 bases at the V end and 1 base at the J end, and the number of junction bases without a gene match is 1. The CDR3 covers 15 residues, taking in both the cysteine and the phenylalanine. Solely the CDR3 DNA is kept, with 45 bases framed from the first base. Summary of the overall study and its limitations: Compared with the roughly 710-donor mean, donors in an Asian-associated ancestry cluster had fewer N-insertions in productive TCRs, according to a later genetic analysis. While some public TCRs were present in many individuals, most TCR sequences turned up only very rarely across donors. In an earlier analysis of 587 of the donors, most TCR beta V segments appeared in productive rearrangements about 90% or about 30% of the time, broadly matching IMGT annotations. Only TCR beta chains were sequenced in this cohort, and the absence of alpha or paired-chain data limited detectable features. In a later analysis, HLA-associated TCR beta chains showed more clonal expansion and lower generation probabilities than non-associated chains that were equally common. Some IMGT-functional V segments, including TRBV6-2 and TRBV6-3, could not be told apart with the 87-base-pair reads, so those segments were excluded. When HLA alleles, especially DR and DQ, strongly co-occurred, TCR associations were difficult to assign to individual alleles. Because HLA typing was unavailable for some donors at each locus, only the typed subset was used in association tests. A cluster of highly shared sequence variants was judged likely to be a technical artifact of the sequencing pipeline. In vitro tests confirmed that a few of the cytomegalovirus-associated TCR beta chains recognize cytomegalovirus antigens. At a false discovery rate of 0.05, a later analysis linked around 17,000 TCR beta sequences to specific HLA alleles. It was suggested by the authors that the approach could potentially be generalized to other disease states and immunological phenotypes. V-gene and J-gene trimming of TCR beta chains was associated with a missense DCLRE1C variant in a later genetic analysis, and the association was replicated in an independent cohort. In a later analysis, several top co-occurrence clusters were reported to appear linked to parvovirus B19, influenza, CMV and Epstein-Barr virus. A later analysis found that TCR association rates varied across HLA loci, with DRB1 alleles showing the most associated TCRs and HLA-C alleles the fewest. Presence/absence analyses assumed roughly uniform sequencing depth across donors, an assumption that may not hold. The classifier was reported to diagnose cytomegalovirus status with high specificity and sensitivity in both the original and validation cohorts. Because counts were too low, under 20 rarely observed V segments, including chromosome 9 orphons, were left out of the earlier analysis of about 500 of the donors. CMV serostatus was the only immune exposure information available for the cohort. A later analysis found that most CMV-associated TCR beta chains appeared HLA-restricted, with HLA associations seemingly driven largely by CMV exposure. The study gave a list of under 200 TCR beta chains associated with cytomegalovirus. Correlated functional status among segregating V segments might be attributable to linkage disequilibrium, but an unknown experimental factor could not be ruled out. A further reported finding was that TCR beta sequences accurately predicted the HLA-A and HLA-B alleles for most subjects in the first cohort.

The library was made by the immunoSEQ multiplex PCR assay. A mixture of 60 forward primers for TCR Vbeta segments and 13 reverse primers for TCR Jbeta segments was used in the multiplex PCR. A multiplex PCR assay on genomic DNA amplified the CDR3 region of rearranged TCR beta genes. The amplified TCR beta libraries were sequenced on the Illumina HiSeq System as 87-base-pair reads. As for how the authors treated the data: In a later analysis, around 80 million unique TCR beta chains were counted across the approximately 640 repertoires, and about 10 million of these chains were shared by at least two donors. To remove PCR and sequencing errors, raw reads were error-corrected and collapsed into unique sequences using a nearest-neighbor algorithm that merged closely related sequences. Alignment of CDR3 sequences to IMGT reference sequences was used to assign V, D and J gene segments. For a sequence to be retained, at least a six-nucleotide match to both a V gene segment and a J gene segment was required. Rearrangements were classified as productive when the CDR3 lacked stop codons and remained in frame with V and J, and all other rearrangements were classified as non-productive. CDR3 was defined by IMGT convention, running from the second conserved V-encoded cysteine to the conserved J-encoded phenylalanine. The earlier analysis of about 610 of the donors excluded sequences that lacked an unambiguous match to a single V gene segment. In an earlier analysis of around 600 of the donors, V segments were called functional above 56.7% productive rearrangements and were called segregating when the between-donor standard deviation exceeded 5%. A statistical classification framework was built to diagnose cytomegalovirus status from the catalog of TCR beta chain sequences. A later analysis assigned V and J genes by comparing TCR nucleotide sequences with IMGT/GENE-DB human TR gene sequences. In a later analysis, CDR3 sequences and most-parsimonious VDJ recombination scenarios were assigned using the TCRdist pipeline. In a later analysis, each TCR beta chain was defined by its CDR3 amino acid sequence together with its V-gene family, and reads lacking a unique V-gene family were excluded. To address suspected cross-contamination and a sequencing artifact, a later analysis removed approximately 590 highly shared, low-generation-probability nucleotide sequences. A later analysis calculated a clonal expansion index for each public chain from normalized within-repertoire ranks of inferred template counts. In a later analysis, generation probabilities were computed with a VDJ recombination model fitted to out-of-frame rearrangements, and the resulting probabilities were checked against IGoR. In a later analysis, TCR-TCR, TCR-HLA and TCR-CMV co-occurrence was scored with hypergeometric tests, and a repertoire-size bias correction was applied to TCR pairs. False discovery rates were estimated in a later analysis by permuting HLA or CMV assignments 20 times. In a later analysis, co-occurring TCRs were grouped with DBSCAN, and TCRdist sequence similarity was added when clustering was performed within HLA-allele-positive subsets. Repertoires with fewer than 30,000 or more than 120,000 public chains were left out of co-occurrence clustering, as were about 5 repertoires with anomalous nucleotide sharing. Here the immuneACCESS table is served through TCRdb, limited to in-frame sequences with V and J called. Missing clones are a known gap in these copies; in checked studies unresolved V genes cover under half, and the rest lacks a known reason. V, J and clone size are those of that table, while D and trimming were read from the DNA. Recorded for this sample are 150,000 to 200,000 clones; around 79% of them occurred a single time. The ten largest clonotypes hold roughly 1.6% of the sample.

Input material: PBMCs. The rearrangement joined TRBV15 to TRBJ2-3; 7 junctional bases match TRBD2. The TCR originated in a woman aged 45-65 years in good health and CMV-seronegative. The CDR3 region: CATSRDLAGTDTQYF. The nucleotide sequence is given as TGTGCCACCAGCAGAGATCTAGCGGGCACAGATACGCAGTATTTT.